This TCR beta chain was captured in a study of PD-L1 blockade in urothelial cancer. Indicated time point: peripheral blood 6 weeks after treatment start. Every PCR was spiked with synthetic TCR analog templates. TCRdb's table, derived via immunoSEQ multiplex PCR, lists solely in-frame clones and lacks some. The profile shows 60,000 to 80,000 clones, around nine tenths of them singletons. This specimen was PBMCs, taken around atezolizumab (anti-PD-L1) treatment. This sequence originates from a man in his sixties with urothelial cancer.

The CDR3 DNA is TGTGCCAGCAATTTGGCGGGATGGAGTACTGACACTGAAGCTTTCTTT. Residues: CASNLAGWSTDTEAFF. The chain recombines TRBV27 with TRBJ1-1; D is undetermined. V lost 7 bases to trimming and J lost 3 bases, with 21 bases between them. CDR1 is MNHEY, CDR2 SMNVEV, per germline (reference sequence). The CDR3 runs to 16 residues.